What follows are 18 T cell receptor beta chains derived from one specimen sequenced in a study of breast tumors, draining lymph nodes, adjacent tissues. TCRdb re-analysed the multiplex PCR reads in MiXCR, keeping a single row per CDR3 protein. The sample has about 270,000 distinct CDR3 sequences, 30% seen once; the top ten hold more than 0.95%. Axillary draining lymph nodes of breast cancer patients supplied the node samples. The sequenced sample consisted of axillary lymph node tissue. All receptors derive from a female donor with breast cancer. Some clones in this sample may be carry-over from other donors' samples.

This chain connects TRBV24-1 to TRBJ2-7; D is possibly TRBD2 (5 bases). There are 15 residues in the CDR3. Trimming removed 1 base at V and 1 base at J, with 10 bases between. The germline V gene encodes CDR1 KGHDR and CDR2 SFDVKD. The CDR3 bases are TGTGCCACCAGTGATTTTAATGGGGAGTCCTACGAGCAGTACTTC. This translates into CATSDFNGESYEQYF.

A word on this clonotype: Given a much more abundant clone one base away, this may be a read error. The V and J genes are TRBV20-1 and TRBJ2-7; D ambiguous. The CDR3 runs to 12 residues. Germline V lookup: CDR1 DFQATT, CDR2 SNEGSKA (reference sequence). The CDR3 sequence: CSARVISYKQYF. The DNA of the CDR3 is TGCAGTGCTAGAGTAATCAGCTACAAGCAGTACTTC.

The chain carries TRBV7-9 and TRBJ1-6; TRBD1 is a possible D gene (5 bases). With 7 bases removed from V and 10 bases from J, the gap between germline ends came to 17 bases. CDR3 size: 14 residues. The germline V gene encodes CDR1 SEHNR and CDR2 FQNEAQ (reference sequence). CDR3 sequence (DNA): TGTGCCAGCATTGACGGGAGGGGATTCTCACCCCTCCACTTT. It encodes CASIDGRGFSPLHF.

This clonotype was recorded at least ten times. CDR3 in amino acids: CASSQDTKTQYF. DNA of the CDR3: TGCGCCAGCAGCCAAGATACAAAGACCCAGTACTTC. The V call is TRBV4-1, the J call TRBJ2-5; no firm D call. In germline, CDR1 is MGHRA, CDR2 YSYEKL. CDR3 length: 12 residues. V lost 0 bases to trimming and J lost 6 bases, with 5 bases between them.

A note on this clonotype: Since a much larger clone is just one base distant, this may be a read error. The CDR3 loop is CASSQRTSGRLSYNEQLF. CDR3 coding DNA: TGTGCCAGCAGCCAGAGGACTAGCGGGAGGCTCTCCTACAATGAGCAGCTCTTC. The V gene is TRBV14, the J gene TRBJ2-1; 14 bases align to TRBD2. Per germline, CDR1 SGHDN and CDR2 FVKESK. CDR3 size: 18 residues. Drawing the rest from reference TRBV14 and TRBJ2-1, the complete variable domain is EAGVTQFPSHSVIEKGQTVTLRCDPISGHDNLYWYRRVMGKEIKFLLHFVKESKQDESGMPNNRFLAERTGGTYSTLKVQPAELEDSGVYFCASSQRTSGRLSYNEQLFGPGTRLTVL.

This clonotype was seen only a few times. The chain has TRBV6-2 or TRBV6-3 and TRBJ2-7; D is possibly TRBD2 (6 bases). The V gene lost 7 bases and the J gene lost 2 bases, with 12 bases spanning the gap. The CDR3 runs 13 residues. Per germline, CDR1 MNHEY and CDR2 SVGEGT. The CDR3, as DNA: TGTGCCAGCACAGGGACTCTAGCCTACGAGCAGTACTTC. This sequence encodes CASTGTLAYEQYF.

J is TRBJ2-1 and V is TRBV7-3, with TRBD2 matching over 9 bases. CDR3 length: 13 residues. Germline CDR1 reads SGHTA; CDR2 reads FQGTGA. Losses at the gene ends were 6 bases for V and 9 bases for J; bases not matched to a gene: 6. Here the CDR3 reads CASRGEAGGEQFF. The CDR3 DNA is TGTGCCAGCAGGGGGGAAGCGGGAGGTGAGCAGTTCTTC.

Regarding this clonotype: A much bigger clone sits one base away, suggesting this may be a read error. The J gene is TRBJ2-7, the V gene TRBV6-6; 11 bases map to TRBD2. Germline V gene lookup returns CDR1 MNHNY and CDR2 SVGAGI (reference sequence). The length of the CDR3 is 15 residues. The DNA of the CDR3 is TGTGCCAGCAGTCACTCACTAGCGGGAGCGTACGAGCAGTACTTC. Translation: CASSHSLAGAYEQYF.

The chain uses TRBV4-2 and TRBJ2-5; perhaps TRBD2 as D (6 bases). This CDR3 is built from 15 residues. Germline CDR1 is LGHNA and CDR2 is YNFKEQ. Trimming took 6 bases from V and 6 from J, leaving 20 bases between them. The CDR3, as DNA: TGTGCCAGCAGGGAGGGTCCCCCTGGGGGAAAGACCCAGTACTTC. Translating it yields CASREGPPGGKTQYF.

V gene TRBV15 combines with J gene TRBJ1-4; maybe TRBD1 (5 bases). V was pared by 0 bases and J by 5 bases, with 16 bases between. CDR1 is LNHNV and CDR2 is YYDKDF in the germline V gene (reference sequence). The CDR3 loop spans 17 amino acids. DNA for the CDR3: TGTGCCACCAGCAGAGATAATTTAGGGGCCCTAAATGAAAAACTGTTTTTT. This gives the protein CATSRDNLGALNEKLFF.

Remarks on this clonotype: This may be a read error, as it is one base from a much larger clone. CDR3 sequence (DNA): TGCGCCAGCAGCTTGGCTCGGACTTGCGTAGAGACCCAGTACTTC. This codes for CASSLARTCVETQYF. The rearrangement uses TRBV5-1 and TRBJ2-5; possible D gene TRBD2, 5 bases. Germline V CDR1 and CDR2: SGHRS, YFSETQ. The CDR3 runs to 15 residues. Trimming shortened V by 0 bases and J by 4 bases, and 13 bases separated the two germline ends.

This chain joins TRBV6-2 or TRBV6-3 and TRBJ2-2, with D possibly matching TRBD1 (6 bases). Germline lookup yields CDR1 MNHEY and CDR2 SVGEGT. The length of the CDR3 is 13 residues. CDR3 loop: CVTSQGFAGELFF. The DNA of the CDR3 is TGTGTCACATCGCAGGGGTTCGCCGGGGAGCTGTTTTTT.

The CDR3 DNA reads TGCAGTGCCCCTCCACCAGGGCATGGAAACACCATATATTTT. This encodes CSAPPPGHGNTIYF. The chain is built from TRBV20-1 and TRBJ1-3, with D maybe TRBD1 (5 bases). Germline loops: CDR1 DFQATT, CDR2 SNEGSKA (reference sequence). The CDR3 consists of 14 residues. Trimming stripped 6 bases from V and 3 bases from J, with 15 bases between.

This clonotype was recorded at least ten times. V gene TRBV7-6 combines with J gene TRBJ2-7; weak D call: TRBD1 (6 bases). Germline V lookup: CDR1 SGHVS, CDR2 FNYEAQ. Trimming left V 5 bases short and J 2 bases short, with 16 bases between. This CDR3 comprises 15 residues. The CDR3: CASSLRVTGTYEQYF. For the CDR3, the DNA is TGTGCCAGCAGCCTAAGAGTGACAGGAACCTACGAGCAGTACTTC.

The chain recombines TRBV2 with TRBJ2-3; 13 nucleotides agree with TRBD2. Germline V gene lookup returns CDR1 SNHLY and CDR2 FYNNEI. The CDR3 runs 17 residues. In DNA, the CDR3 is TGTGCTAGACGACCAAGACTAGCGGGAGGACGCACAGATACGCAGTATTTT. Amino acid sequence: CARRPRLAGGRTDTQYF.

With regard to this clonotype: In this CDR3 the conserved last residue, phenylalanine or tryptophan, is missing, so a read error is likely. The chain employs TRBV24-1 and TRBJ1-5, with D tentatively TRBD1 (6 bases). The germline gives CDR1 KGHDR, CDR2 SFDVKD. CDR3 length: 18 amino acids. The CDR3: CAASDWPMDIWGAQPQHL. CDR3 sequence (DNA): TGTGCCGCCAGTGATTGGCCTATGGACATTTGGGGGGCTCAGCCCCAGCATCTT.

About this clonotype itself: At one of its ends the junction is not consistent with the germline gene, which may arise from a read error. The chain joins TRBV4-1 to TRBJ1-1, with D tentatively TRBD1 (6 bases). CDR3 length equals 13 residues. Germline V lookup: CDR1 MGHRA, CDR2 YSYEKL. The CDR3 coding sequence is TGTGCCAGCAGCCAAGTAGGGGGAATTGAAGCTTTCTTT. Amino acids: CASSQVGGIEAFF.

This clonotype was counted at least ten times. This chain uses TRBV12-3 or TRBV12-4 with TRBJ2-3; 10 positions agree with TRBD1. V lost 4 bases to trimming and J lost 4 bases; unmatched junction nucleotides: 5. The CDR3 covers 15 residues. The CDR3 reads CASSSAGTGADTQYF. The CDR3 nucleotides are TGTGCCAGCAGTTCCGCCGGGACAGGGGCAGATACGCAGTATTTT.